This T cell receptor (beta chain) appears in the sequencing data of a study of T cell clones after liver transplantation. Repertoires were generated with immunoSEQ multiplex PCR, while TCRdb's copy carries only in-frame clones and drops some. Among over 50,000 clones listed, roughly 84% were seen once. Per germline, CDR1 SQVTM and CDR2 ANQGSEA. This CDR3 has 13 amino acids. Trimming removed 7 bases from V and 7 bases from J; junction bases left unmatched: 10. The rearrangement joins TRBV29-1 to TRBJ1-1, with 9 bases lining up with TRBD1. This specimen was CD4+ T cells from blood, taken before liver transplant. This receptor was identified in a human donor who received a liver transplant. CDR3 coding DNA: TGCAGCGCATCACAGGGGGCCTCAGTTGAAGCTTTCTTT. Its translation: CSASQGASVEAFF.